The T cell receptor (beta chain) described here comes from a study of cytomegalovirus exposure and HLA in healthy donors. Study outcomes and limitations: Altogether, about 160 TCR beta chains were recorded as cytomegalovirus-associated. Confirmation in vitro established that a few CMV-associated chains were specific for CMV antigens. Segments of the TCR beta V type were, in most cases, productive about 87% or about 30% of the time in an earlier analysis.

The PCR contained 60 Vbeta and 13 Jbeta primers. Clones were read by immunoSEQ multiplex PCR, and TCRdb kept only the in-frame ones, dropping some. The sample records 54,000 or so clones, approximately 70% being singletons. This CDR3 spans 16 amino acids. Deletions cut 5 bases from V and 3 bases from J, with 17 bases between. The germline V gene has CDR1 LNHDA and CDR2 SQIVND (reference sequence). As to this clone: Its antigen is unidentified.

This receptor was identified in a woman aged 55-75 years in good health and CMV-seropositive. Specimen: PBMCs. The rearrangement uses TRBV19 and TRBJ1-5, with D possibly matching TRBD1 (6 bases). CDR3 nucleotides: TGTGCCAGTAGTTTCCCCGGGACACAACTCAATCAGCCCCAGCATTTT. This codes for CASSFPGTQLNQPQHF.